The 10 T cell receptor beta chains below all came from one sample that was sequenced in a study of PD-L1 blockade in urothelial cancer. Specified time point: peripheral blood 6 weeks after treatment start. Data came from immunoSEQ multiplex PCR; TCRdb stores just in-frame clones and leaves some out. The repertoire holds under 150,000 clones, approximately 90% seen once, with more than 1.5% in the top ten. Specimen: PBMCs, collected around atezolizumab (anti-PD-L1) treatment. All receptors derive from a man between 60 and 70 years old with urothelial cancer.

The V call is TRBV20-1, the J call TRBJ1-2; D unclear. CDR3 length: 11 residues. Germline V gene lookup returns CDR1 DFQATT and CDR2 SNEGSKA (reference sequence). V lost 6 bases, J lost 6 bases, and 11 bases lay in between. In nucleotides, the CDR3 is TGCAGTGCCGAAGGGAGGGATGGCTACACCTTC. Encoded protein: CSAEGRDGYTF.

The rearrangement links TRBV5-4 to TRBJ2-7; 7 positions agree with TRBD2. V was pared by 3 bases and J by 3 bases, with 6 bases of the junction left unmatched. This CDR3 region has 14 residues. Germline V gene sequence: CDR1 SGHNT, CDR2 YYREEE (reference sequence). CDR3 residues: CASSSPGLFYEQYF. DNA for the CDR3: TGTGCCAGCAGCTCTCCGGGACTATTCTACGAGCAGTACTTC.

The chain carries TRBV4-1 and TRBJ2-3; weak D call: TRBD1 (7 bases). V shed 9 bases and J shed 0 bases, with 13 bases lying between them. This CDR3 is built from 14 residues. Per the germline V gene, CDR1 is MGHRA and CDR2 is YSYEKL. The CDR3 sequence is CARTQGGSTDTQYF. CDR3 coding DNA: TGCGCCAGGACGCAGGGGGGTAGCACAGATACGCAGTATTTT.

The rearrangement joins TRBV9 to TRBJ2-6; D not resolved. CDR3 length equals 15 residues. The V gene lost 0 bases and the J gene lost 5 bases, with 9 bases spanning the gap. Germline V gives CDR1 SGDLS, CDR2 YYNGEE. The CDR3 DNA sequence: TGTGCCAGCAGCGTAGAAACATCCAGGGCCAACGTCCTGACTTTC. This sequence encodes CASSVETSRANVLTF.

The V and J genes are TRBV30 and TRBJ1-2; D gene ambiguous. From germline, CDR1 is GTSNPN and CDR2 SVGIG (reference sequence). The CDR3 is 12 amino acids. V lost 5 bases and J lost 7, with 14 bases in between. The CDR3 loop is CAWGEGTRGYTF. CDR3 nucleotides: TGTGCCTGGGGGGAGGGCACTCGTGGCTACACCTTC.

The CDR3 coding sequence is TGTGCCAGCAGCTTACCGACAGGGGTCGCCTACGAGCAGTACTTC. Translated: CASSLPTGVAYEQYF. The V and J genes are TRBV5-6 and TRBJ2-7, with 8 bases matching TRBD1. J was trimmed by 2 bases and V by 2 bases; bases with no gene match: 6. The germline gives CDR1 SGHDT, CDR2 YYEEEE. This CDR3 has 15 amino acids.

This clone was counted a single time. The junction departs from the called germline gene at one end, perhaps through a read error. The chain employs TRBV30 and TRBJ2-6; TRBD2 matches 8 bases. Looked up from germline, CDR1 is GTSNPN and CDR2 is SVGIG (reference sequence). The CDR3 loop spans 12 amino acids. CDR3 bases: TGTGCCTGGAACAGCGGGGGCAACGTCCTGACTTTC. Amino acid sequence: CAWNSGGNVLTF.

The rearrangement links TRBV5-6 to TRBJ1-6; 7 nucleotides match TRBD1. Germline values: CDR1 SGHDT, CDR2 YYEEEE. With 4 bases clipped from V and 13 bases from J, the junction kept 11 bases outside the gene matches. The CDR3 has 14 amino acids. CDR3 protein: CASSPGTVDFPLHF. CDR3 sequence (DNA): TGTGCCAGCAGCCCCGGGACAGTAGACTTTCCCCTCCACTTT.

The chain is built from TRBV14 and TRBJ2-1, with 9 bases aligning to TRBD2. This CDR3 contains 18 residues. The junction had 12 bases not matched to a gene; V was cut back by 4 bases and J by 2 bases. The germline V gene has CDR1 SGHDN and CDR2 FVKESK. The CDR3 coding sequence is TGTGCCAGCAGCCCCCCAACGGGGATAGCGGGAGCCTACAATGAGCAGTTCTTC. It translates to CASSPPTGIAGAYNEQFF. Full variable domain (missing parts from reference TRBV14 and TRBJ2-1): EAGVTQFPSHSVIEKGQTVTLRCDPISGHDNLYWYRRVMGKEIKFLLHFVKESKQDESGMPNNRFLAERTGGTYSTLKVQPAELEDSGVYFCASSPPTGIAGAYNEQFFGPGTRLTVL.

The chain is built from TRBV18 and TRBJ2-6; 9 bases agree with TRBD2. This CDR3 contains 18 residues. V lost 2 bases to trimming and J lost 1 base; unmatched junction nucleotides: 6. The V gene's germline CDR1 is KGHSH and CDR2 LQKENI. The CDR3 DNA reads TGTGCCAGCTCACCAAGGGGACTAGCTGGGTCTGGGGCCAACGTCCTGACTTTC. Translated, it gives CASSPRGLAGSGANVLTF.